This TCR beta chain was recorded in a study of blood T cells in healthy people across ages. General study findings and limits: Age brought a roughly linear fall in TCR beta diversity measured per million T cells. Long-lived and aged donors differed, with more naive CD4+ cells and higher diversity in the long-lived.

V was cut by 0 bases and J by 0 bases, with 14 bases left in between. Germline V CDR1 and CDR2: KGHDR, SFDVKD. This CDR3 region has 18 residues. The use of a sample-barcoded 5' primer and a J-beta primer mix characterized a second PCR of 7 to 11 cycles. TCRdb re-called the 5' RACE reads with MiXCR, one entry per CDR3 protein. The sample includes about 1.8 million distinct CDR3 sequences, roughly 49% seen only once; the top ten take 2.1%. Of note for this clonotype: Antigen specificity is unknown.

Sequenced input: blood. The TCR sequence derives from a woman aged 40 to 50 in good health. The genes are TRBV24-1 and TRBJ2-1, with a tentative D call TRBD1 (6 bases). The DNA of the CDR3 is TGTGCCACCAGTGATTTGGGCGTTCAGGACAGCTCCTACAATGAGCAGTTCTTC. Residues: CATSDLGVQDSSYNEQFF.